The clone carrying this T cell receptor (beta chain) occurred many times. Its antigen remains unidentified. This entry comes from a study of CD8 T cells in ankylosing spondylitis. Study conclusions and caveats: Disease-associated clonotypes exhibited CD8+ identity and were relatively infrequent in peripheral blood. What appeared characteristic of ankylosing spondylitis blood was a TCR beta motif of 7 or 8 highly homologous variants. There were earlier reports of some motif variants in reactive arthritis synovial fluid and blood. Matched ankylosing spondylitis synovial fluid reportedly showed significant enrichment of disease-linked clones.

Trimming shortened V by 0 bases and J by 8 bases, and 14 bases separated the two germline ends. CDR1 SGHRS and CDR2 YFSETQ come from the germline V gene. CDR3 length: 15 residues. Using its own MiXCR run on the 5' RACE reads, TCRdb lists one record per CDR3 protein. The data contain 450,000 to 550,000 distinct CDR3 sequences, about 5.7% of them singletons. The chain has TRBV5-1 and TRBJ1-4; possible D gene TRBD1, 5 bases. The sequenced sample was blood, either unsorted or a sorted T cell fraction (not recorded which). This sequence was found in a male donor with ankylosing spondylitis. CDR3 bases: TGCGCCAGCAGCTTGGAGGCGGGGCCGGAGGAAAAACTGTTTTTT. Translation: CASSLEAGPEEKLFF.